The 23 T cell receptor beta chains below were found in one sample sequenced in a study of T cell clonotyping in hematopoietic cell transplantation. Produced via immunoSEQ multiplex PCR; TCRdb's table is partial and in-frame only. Of tens of thousands of clones in the sample, about 93% were seen once. Noted time point: recipient sample about 28 days before transplant, after cytoreduction. The specimen comprised peripheral blood mononuclear cells, sampled before stem cell transplant. These TCRs come from a middle-aged man with acute myeloid leukemia. Some clones in this sample may be carry-over from other donors' samples.

This clone was detected a few times. V is TRBV27 and J is TRBJ2-3; D gene ambiguous. The germline V and J ends were trimmed by 9 bases and 0 bases, with 7 bases remaining between them. Germline-derived CDR1 and CDR2 are MNHEY and SMNVEV (reference sequence). CDR3 length: 12 residues. The CDR3 region has the DNA TGTGCCAGGCCGGTCAGCACAGATACGCAGTATTTT. Protein sequence: CARPVSTDTQYF.

V and J are TRBV30 and TRBJ1-4; D is unresolved. Germline-derived CDR1 and CDR2 are GTSNPN and SVGIG (reference sequence). The CDR3 has 13 amino acids. Trimming removed 0 bases at V and 7 bases at J, with 9 bases between. The CDR3 spells CAWSVQSAEKLFF. The CDR3 nucleotides read TGTGCCTGGAGTGTACAGTCGGCTGAAAAACTGTTTTTT.

V is TRBV7-2 and J is TRBJ1-2; 8 bases map to TRBD1. The CDR3 contains 14 residues. The germline gives CDR1 SGHTA, CDR2 FQGNSA. V was pared by 5 bases and J by 8 bases, with 10 bases of the junction left unmatched. The CDR3 loop is CASSVGDRGIGYTF. The CDR3 DNA is TGTGCCAGCAGCGTTGGTGACAGGGGCATCGGCTACACCTTC.

This rearrangement joins TRBV28 to TRBJ2-4, with D maybe TRBD2 (6 bases). The germline gives CDR1 MDHEN, CDR2 SYDVKM. Trimming shortened V by 5 bases and J by 0 bases, and 14 bases separated the two germline ends. The CDR3 runs 16 residues. CDR3 amino acids: CASSPPGALAKNIQYF. The DNA of the CDR3 is TGTGCCAGCAGTCCCCCGGGAGCGTTAGCCAAAAACATTCAGTACTTC.

The chain is built from TRBV5-4 and TRBJ1-1; a possible D gene is TRBD1 (5 bases). The CDR3 runs to 13 residues. Germline values: CDR1 SGHNT, CDR2 YYREEE (reference sequence). V was cut by 5 bases and J by 5 bases, with 13 bases left in between. This CDR3 reads CASRWGLETEAFF. DNA of the CDR3: TGTGCCAGCAGATGGGGCCTAGAGACTGAAGCTTTCTTT.

This sequence joins TRBV7-2 and TRBJ2-3; D is unresolved. V lost 1 base and J 5 bases, leaving 7 bases between the germline ends. The CDR3 consists of 13 residues. CDR1 SGHTA and CDR2 FQGNSA come from the germline V gene. The CDR3 is CASSLGPRDTQYF. For the CDR3, the DNA is TGTGCCAGCAGCTTAGGGCCCAGAGATACGCAGTATTTT.

The V and J genes are TRBV11-3 and TRBJ1-5, with D unclear. With 5 bases removed from V and 6 bases from J, the gap between germline ends came to 11 bases. The CDR3 covers 13 residues. Germline V CDR1 and CDR2: SGHNT, YENEEA. CDR3 sequence reads: CASSITGVQPQHF. CDR3 bases: TGTGCCAGCAGCATAACCGGGGTTCAGCCCCAGCATTTT.

V and J are TRBV7-2 and TRBJ1-5; tentative D call: TRBD1 (5 bases). V lost 5 bases, J lost 6 bases, and 17 bases lay in between. The length of the CDR3 is 15 residues. Germline CDR1 reads SGHTA; CDR2 reads FQGNSA. This CDR3 is CASSPPGLGGQPQHF. The DNA for the CDR3 is TGTGCCAGCAGCCCTCCGGGACTTGGGGGTCAGCCCCAGCATTTT.

The chain combines TRBV6-1 with TRBJ2-3; 9 bases are shared with TRBD1. Trimming removed 1 base from V and 0 bases from J; junction bases left unmatched: 8. The CDR3 length is 18 residues. Germline loops: CDR1 MNHNS, CDR2 SASEGT. The CDR3 reads CASSEGTGEYISTDTQYF. The CDR3 DNA is TGTGCCAGCAGTGAAGGGACAGGGGAATATATTAGCACAGATACGCAGTATTTT.

The rearrangement links TRBV4-3 to TRBJ1-2; no clear D. Germline V lookup: CDR1 LGHNA, CDR2 YSLEER. V gave up 4 bases and J gave up 5 bases, with 17 bases separating them. The CDR3 covers 15 residues. The CDR3, as DNA: TGCGCCAGCAGCCCAATCCACGGACGGATTTATGGCTACACCTTC. Translation: CASSPIHGRIYGYTF.

V usage is TRBV4-3 and J usage is TRBJ1-2; TRBD1 matches 8 bases. This CDR3 has 16 amino acids. The V segment lost 1 base and the J segment 7 bases; nucleotides outside the gene matches: 11. CDR1 is LGHNA, CDR2 YSLEER, per germline. The CDR3 loop reads CASSQVKGRGQGGYTF. CDR3 nucleotides: TGCGCCAGCAGCCAAGTTAAGGGCAGGGGGCAAGGTGGCTACACCTTC.

The chain links TRBV5-1 to TRBJ1-4; D not certain. V lost 0 bases to trimming and J lost 0 bases, with 6 bases between them. The CDR3 loop spans 15 amino acids. Germline-derived CDR1 and CDR2 are SGHRS and YFSETQ. As DNA, the CDR3 is TGCGCCAGCAGCTTGGGGACGGCAACTAATGAAAAACTGTTTTTT. Its protein product is CASSLGTATNEKLFF.

CDR3 bases: TGCGCCAGCAGCCAAGTCTTGAGGAACACTGAAGCTTTCTTT. It specifies CASSQVLRNTEAFF. The rearrangement joins TRBV4-1 to TRBJ1-1; D unclear. The CDR3 loop spans 14 amino acids. V was pared by 1 base and J by 1 base, with 7 bases between. The V gene's germline CDR1 is MGHRA and CDR2 YSYEKL.

J is TRBJ1-4 and V is TRBV28; 10 bases align to TRBD1. The V gene end was trimmed by 4 bases and the J gene end by 0 bases; junction bases not matched to a gene: 5. Germline CDR1 is MDHEN and CDR2 is SYDVKM. The CDR3 runs 17 residues. For the CDR3, the DNA is TGTGCCAGCAGTTCTCAAGGACAGGGGGCAACTAATGAAAAACTGTTTTTT. This sequence encodes CASSSQGQGATNEKLFF.

V is TRBV4-2 and J is TRBJ1-5; D remains unclear. V lost 4 bases and J 0 bases, leaving 10 bases between the germline ends. CDR1 is LGHNA and CDR2 is YNFKEQ in the germline V gene. The CDR3 length is 15 residues. The CDR3 nucleotides read TGTGCCAGCAGCCTGCGGGCGGATAGCAATCAGCCCCAGCATTTT. Amino acids: CASSLRADSNQPQHF.

The chain employs TRBV5-6 and TRBJ1-1; a weak D match, TRBD1 (5 bases). V lost 2 bases to trimming and J lost 5 bases, with 10 bases between them. CDR3 length equals 13 residues. Germline V gene data show CDR1 as SGHDT and CDR2 as YYEEEE. CDR3 sequence reads: CASSFRGGTEAFF. The CDR3 region has the DNA TGTGCCAGCAGCTTCCGGGGGGGAACTGAAGCTTTCTTT.

This chain links TRBV5-6 with TRBJ1-1, with 11 bases fitting TRBD1. Trimming removed 3 bases from V and 5 bases from J; junction bases left unmatched: 6. Germline V gene sequence: CDR1 SGHDT, CDR2 YYEEEE. The CDR3 spans 15 residues. The CDR3: CASSSRDRGGTEAFF. For the CDR3, the DNA is TGTGCCAGCAGCTCAAGGGACAGGGGGGGAACTGAAGCTTTCTTT.

The chain joins TRBV4-3 to TRBJ2-2, with 8 bases fitting TRBD1. This CDR3 contains 17 residues. The trim removed 4 bases at V and 5 bases at J, leaving 12 bases unmatched. Germline V CDR1 and CDR2: LGHNA, YSLEER. The CDR3 protein is CASSPGRQGLLTGELFF. DNA of the CDR3: TGCGCCAGCAGCCCTGGAAGACAGGGGTTGTTGACCGGGGAGCTGTTTTTT.

The CDR3 sequence is CASSIHHLYTF. In DNA, the CDR3 is TGTGCCAGTAGTATACACCATCTGTACACCTTC. The chain has TRBV19 and TRBJ1-2; D gene unclear. Germline CDR1 LNHDA, CDR2 SQIVND (reference sequence). The CDR3 runs 11 residues. The V and J ends lost 2 bases and 11 bases respectively, with 9 bases between them. Variable domain in full (rest from reference TRBV19 and TRBJ1-2): DGGITQSPKYLFRKEGQNVTLSCEQNLNHDAMYWYRQDPGQGLRLIYYSQIVNDFQKGDIAEGYSVSREKKESFPLTVTSAQKNPTAFYLCASSIHHLYTFGSGTRLTVV.

The CDR3 reads CASSRLAGGRVSVEQFF. The CDR3 nucleotides are TGTGCCAGCAGCAGGTTAGCGGGGGGCCGGGTCAGTGTGGAGCAGTTCTTC. J is TRBJ2-1 and V is TRBV7-7, with 10 bases identical to TRBD2. The J segment lost 10 bases and the V segment lost 5 bases, leaving 17 bases of the junction unmatched. Per the germline V gene, CDR1 is SSHAT and CDR2 is FNYEAQ (reference sequence). CDR3 length equals 17 residues.

The rearrangement uses TRBV28 and TRBJ1-2, with TRBD1 as a possible D gene (5 bases). V lost 6 bases to trimming and J lost 8 bases, with 22 bases between them. CDR3 length equals 15 residues. The germline V gene has CDR1 MDHEN and CDR2 SYDVKM. CDR3 sequence reads: CASRPPSEGLLGYTF. As DNA, the CDR3 is TGTGCCAGCAGACCCCCCTCTGAGGGGCTTTTGGGCTACACCTTC.

This clone has only one observation. J is TRBJ1-1 and V is TRBV9; D is uncertain. CDR1 is SGDLS and CDR2 is YYNGEE in the germline V gene. Trimming shortened V by 4 bases and J by 4 bases, and 11 bases separated the two germline ends. The CDR3 covers 13 residues. CDR3 nucleotide sequence: TGTGCCAGCAGCTCCCACGTAGGCACTGAAGCTTTCTTT. It translates to CASSSHVGTEAFF.

The chain combines TRBV29-1 with TRBJ2-7; D uncertain. Trimming cost V 4 bases and J 5 bases, with 9 bases left between them. Germline V gene data show CDR1 as SQVTM and CDR2 as ANQGSEA. The CDR3 loop spans 11 amino acids. DNA of the CDR3: TGCAGCGTTGCCAGGCTGGACGAGCAGTACTTC. Translated: CSVARLDEQYF.